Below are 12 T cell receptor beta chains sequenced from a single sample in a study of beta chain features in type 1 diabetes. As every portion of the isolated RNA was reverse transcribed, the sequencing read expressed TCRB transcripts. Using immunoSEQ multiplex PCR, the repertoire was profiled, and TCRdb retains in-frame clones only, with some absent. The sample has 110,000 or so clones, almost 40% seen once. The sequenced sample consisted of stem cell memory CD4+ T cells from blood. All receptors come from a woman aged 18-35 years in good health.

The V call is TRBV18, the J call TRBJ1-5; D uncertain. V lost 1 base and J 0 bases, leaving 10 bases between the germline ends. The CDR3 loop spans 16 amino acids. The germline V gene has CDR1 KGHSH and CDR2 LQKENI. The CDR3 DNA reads TGTGCCAGCTCACCACTTCCCGGGGATAGCAATCAGCCCCAGCATTTT. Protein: CASSPLPGDSNQPQHF.

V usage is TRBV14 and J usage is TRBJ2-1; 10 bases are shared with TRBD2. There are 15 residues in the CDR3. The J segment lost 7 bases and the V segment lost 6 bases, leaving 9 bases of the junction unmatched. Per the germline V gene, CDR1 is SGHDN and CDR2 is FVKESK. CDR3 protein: CASRSALAGSNEQFF. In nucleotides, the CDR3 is TGTGCCAGCAGGAGCGCACTAGCGGGAAGTAATGAGCAGTTCTTC.

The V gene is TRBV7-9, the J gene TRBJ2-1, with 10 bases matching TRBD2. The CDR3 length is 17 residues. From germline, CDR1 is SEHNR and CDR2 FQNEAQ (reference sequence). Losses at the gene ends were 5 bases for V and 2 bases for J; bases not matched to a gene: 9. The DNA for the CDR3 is TGTGCCAGCAGCCGAAGTAGCGGGAGGCCCACCTACAATGAGCAGTTCTTC. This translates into CASSRSSGRPTYNEQFF.

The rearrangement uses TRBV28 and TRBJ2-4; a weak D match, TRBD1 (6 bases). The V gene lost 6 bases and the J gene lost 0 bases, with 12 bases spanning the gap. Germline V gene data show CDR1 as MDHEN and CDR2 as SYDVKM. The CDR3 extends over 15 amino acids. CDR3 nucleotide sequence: TGTGCCAGCAGAGACACAGGGTCAGCCAAAAACATTCAGTACTTC. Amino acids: CASRDTGSAKNIQYF.

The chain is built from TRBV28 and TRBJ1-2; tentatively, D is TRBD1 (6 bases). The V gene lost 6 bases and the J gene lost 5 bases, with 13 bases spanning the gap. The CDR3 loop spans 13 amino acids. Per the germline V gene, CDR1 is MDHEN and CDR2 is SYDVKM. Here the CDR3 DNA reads TGTGCCAGCAGATCCGACAGGCCTTATGGCTACACCTTC. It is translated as CASRSDRPYGYTF.

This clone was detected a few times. The DNA for the CDR3 is TGTGCCACCAGCAGAGAAATGGGCAGGGTGTTCAACACTGAAGCTTTCTTT. It translates to CATSREMGRVFNTEAFF. This chain links TRBV15 with TRBJ1-1; TRBD1 might be the D (5 bases). The germline CDR1 and CDR2 sequences are LNHNV and YYDKDF (reference sequence). CDR3 size: 17 residues. The V gene lost 0 bases and the J gene lost 2 bases, with 16 bases spanning the gap.

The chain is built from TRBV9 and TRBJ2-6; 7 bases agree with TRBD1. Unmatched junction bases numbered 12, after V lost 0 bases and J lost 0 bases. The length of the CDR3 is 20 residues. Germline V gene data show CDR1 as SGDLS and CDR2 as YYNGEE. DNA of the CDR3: TGTGCCAGCAGCGTAGCTACCTTGACAGGGAGCATCTCTGGGGCCAACGTCCTGACTTTC. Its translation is CASSVATLTGSISGANVLTF.

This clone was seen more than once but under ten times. CDR3: CASSLGLAAYEQYF. The CDR3 nucleotides read TGTGCCAGCAGCCTTGGACTAGCGGCCTACGAGCAGTACTTC. The rearrangement uses TRBV4-2 and TRBJ2-7, with 10 bases matching TRBD2. V trimming: 4 bases; J trimming: 2 bases; junction bases outside the gene matches: 2. CDR1 and CDR2 (germline): LGHNA, YNFKEQ. The CDR3 sequence is 14 residues long.

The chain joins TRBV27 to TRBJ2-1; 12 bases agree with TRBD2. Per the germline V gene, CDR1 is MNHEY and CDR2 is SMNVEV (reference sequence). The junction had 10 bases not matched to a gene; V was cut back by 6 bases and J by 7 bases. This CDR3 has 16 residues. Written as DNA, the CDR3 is TGTGCCAGCAGCCGGCGACTAGCGGGAGCTCCGAATGAGCAGTTCTTC. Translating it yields CASSRRLAGAPNEQFF.

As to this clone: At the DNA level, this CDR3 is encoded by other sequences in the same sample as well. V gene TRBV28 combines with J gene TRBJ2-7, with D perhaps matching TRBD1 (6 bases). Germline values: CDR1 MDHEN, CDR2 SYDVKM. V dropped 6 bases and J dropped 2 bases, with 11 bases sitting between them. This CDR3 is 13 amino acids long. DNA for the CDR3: TGTGCCAGCAGCCTCCAGGGGCCCTACGAGCAGTACTTC. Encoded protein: CASSLQGPYEQYF.

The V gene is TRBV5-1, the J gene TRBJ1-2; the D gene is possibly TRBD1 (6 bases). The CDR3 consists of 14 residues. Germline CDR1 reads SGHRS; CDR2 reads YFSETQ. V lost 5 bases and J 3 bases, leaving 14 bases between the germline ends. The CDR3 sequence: CASRVAGVDYGYTF. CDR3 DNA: TGCGCCAGCAGGGTCGCAGGGGTTGACTATGGCTACACCTTC.

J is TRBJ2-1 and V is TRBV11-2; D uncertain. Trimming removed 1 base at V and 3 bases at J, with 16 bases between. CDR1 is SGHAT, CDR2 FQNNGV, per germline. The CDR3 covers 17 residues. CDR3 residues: CASSLGPHLGVYNEQFF. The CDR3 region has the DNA TGTGCCAGCAGCTTAGGTCCCCACCTCGGTGTCTACAATGAGCAGTTCTTC.